These 10 T cell receptor beta chains were sequenced from one sample in a study of shared clonotypes between healthy human individuals. The table came from immunoSEQ multiplex PCR; TCRdb's copy has only in-frame clones and leaves some out. Among approximately 2,000,000 clones listed, just under 95% were seen once. CD45RO-negative cells were positively selected for CCR7, leaving out terminally differentiated effector memory CD45RA+ cells. Source material: naive CD8+ T cells from PBMCs. These receptor sequences come from a man between 18 and 35 years old in good health. Some clones in this sample may be carry-over from other donors' samples.

This clone was picked up a small number of times. This chain connects TRBV25-1 to TRBJ1-1; D is ambiguous. The V and J ends lost 6 bases and 4 bases respectively, with 6 bases between them. The CDR3 length is 11 residues. Germline assignment: CDR1 MGHDK and CDR2 SYGVNS. The CDR3 here is CASRLGTEAFF. The CDR3 DNA follows: TGTGCCAGCAGGCTGGGCACTGAAGCTTTCTTT.

J is TRBJ1-5 and V is TRBV21-1. TRBV21-1 counts as a pseudogene. The length of the CDR3 is 16 residues. The CDR3 DNA reads TGTGCCAGCAGCACCCCTAGACCAGTTCCCAATCAGCCCCAGCATTTT. It codes for CASSTPRPVPNQPQHF.

The V gene is TRBV27, the J gene TRBJ2-7; 9 bases are shared with TRBD1. The junction had 12 bases not matched to a gene; V was cut back by 8 bases and J by 4 bases. Germline V CDR1 and CDR2: MNHEY, SMNVEV (reference sequence). The CDR3 consists of 15 residues. CDR3 in DNA: TGTGCCAGCTATACCGGGGGGACAGGGAGTTACGAGCAGTACTTC. Amino acid sequence: CASYTGGTGSYEQYF.

This sequence joins TRBV11-3 and TRBJ2-7; no clear D. V gave up 5 bases and J gave up 6 bases, with 14 bases separating them. The CDR3 covers 13 residues. Germline CDR1 is SGHNT and CDR2 is YENEEA. The CDR3 protein is CASSPSDASEQYF. In DNA, the CDR3 is TGTGCCAGCAGCCCGTCAGACGCGTCCGAGCAGTACTTC.

The chain is built from TRBV14 and TRBJ1-4, with D unclear. V gave up 2 bases and J gave up 2 bases, with 12 bases separating them. This CDR3 is built from 16 residues. Germline CDR1 SGHDN, CDR2 FVKESK. As DNA, the CDR3 is TGTGCCAGCAGCCAACCTCGTGAAAGGACTAATGAAAAACTGTTTTTT. It specifies CASSQPRERTNEKLFF.

V and J are TRBV18 and TRBJ1-1; 7 bases fit TRBD1. Trimming cost V 2 bases and J 4 bases; bases outside gene matches: 7. CDR1 is KGHSH, CDR2 LQKENI, per germline. The CDR3 spans 15 residues. CDR3 protein: CASSPGSQGSTEAFF. As DNA, the CDR3 is TGTGCCAGCTCACCAGGGTCACAGGGGTCCACTGAAGCTTTCTTT.

This clone came up once. The chain is built from TRBV7-2 and TRBJ2-1, with D perhaps TRBD2 (6 bases). This CDR3 contains 17 residues. Trimming took 1 base from V and 3 from J, leaving 16 bases between them. CDR1 is SGHTA, CDR2 FQGNSA, per germline. In DNA form, the CDR3 reads TGTGCCAGCAGCTTAGGCAGTAGCGGTTCCTTCTACAATGAGCAGTTCTTC. This sequence encodes CASSLGSSGSFYNEQFF.

The rearrangement uses TRBV7-9 and TRBJ1-2, with D possibly TRBD1 on 6 matching bases. CDR3 length equals 10 residues. Per germline, CDR1 SEHNR and CDR2 FQNEAQ (reference sequence). Deletions cut 10 bases from V and 8 bases from J, with 11 bases between. The CDR3 loop reads CAITGYGYTF. In nucleotides, the CDR3 is TGTGCCATAACAGGGTACGGCTACACCTTC. Based on the CDR3 plus reference TRBV7-9 and TRBJ1-2, the full variable domain is DTGVSQNPRHKITKRGQNVTFRCDPISEHNRLYWYRQTLGQGPEFLTYFQNEAQLEKSRLLSDRFSAERPKGSFSTLEIQRTEQGDSAMYLCAITGYGYTFGSGTRLTVV.

The chain joins TRBV7-2 to TRBJ1-1, with D perhaps matching TRBD1 (6 bases). Germline CDR1 reads SGHTA; CDR2 reads FQGNSA. The CDR3 is made up of 15 amino acids. V lost 2 bases and J 5 bases, leaving 15 bases between the germline ends. The CDR3 is CASSLPRGGATEAFF. CDR3 DNA: TGTGCCAGCAGCTTACCCCGGGGGGGGGCTACTGAAGCTTTCTTT.

As DNA, the CDR3 is TGTGCCAGCAGCCGATCCCCGGGCGGACAGGGGTCCTACAATGAGCAGTTCTTC. It encodes CASSRSPGGQGSYNEQFF. The chain uses TRBV11-1 and TRBJ2-1; 9 nucleotides align to TRBD1. The V gene's germline CDR1 is SGHAT and CDR2 FQDESV (reference sequence). The V gene end was trimmed by 5 bases and the J gene end by 1 base; junction bases not matched to a gene: 12. The CDR3 is 18 residues long.